The rows below give T cell receptor beta chains drawn from one sample of a study of blood T cell repertoires in COVID-19. Assay: immunoSEQ multiplex PCR; the TCRdb copy retains only in-frame clones and omits some. The sample lists roughly 300,000 clones; around 87% were seen once. Sequencing was carried out using peripheral blood. These TCRs come from a woman in her 50s who had recovered from COVID-19. Each CDR3 is given with its conserved first and last residue.

V	CDR3
TRBV7-2	CASSLTSGRTDTQYF
TRBV2	CASTIQPNEKLFF
TRBV3-1/TRBV3-2	CASSQTAGAGANVLTF
TRBV24-1	CATSPLGREGDTDTQYF
TRBV28	CASRRGHMNTEAFF
TRBV30	CAWSVRWQGGTEAFF
TRBV5-1	CASSLALAGYEQYF
TRBV3-1/TRBV3-2	CASSQYRAPYEQYF
TRBV30	CAWSGGLGNTGELFF
TRBV7-6	CASSSGKRGGHRETQYF
TRBV7-2	CASSPAIVAPDTQYF
TRBV30	CAWSAGGASGRAYTYNEQFF
TRBV24-1	CATSDPGQHNEQFF
TRBV4-3	CASSQESLSDEQFF
TRBV28	CVSMGTGYEQYF
TRBV24-1	CATSDFKQGYGYTF
TRBV23-1	CASSQSRGHEQFF
TRBV4-3	CASSRDRKNIQYF
TRBV3-1/TRBV3-2	CASSQGIIGRGNEQYF
TRBV28	CASSLSWTSGRTDQETQYF
TRBV15	CATSSTDRAHGYTF
TRBV5-4	CASSLALASGTYEQYF
TRBV7-3	CASSLGLAGFPDTQYF
TRBV6-4	CASSLSGNTDTQYF
TRBV5-1	CASSFRGLEEKLFF
TRBV30	CAWSVGADGQPQHF
TRBV4-3	CASSQWSGTPSYEQYF
TRBV27	CASPTPGRWLNNEQFF
TRBV20-1	CSASTGYGYTF